Shown below are 5 T cell receptor beta chains from a single sample sequenced in a study of cytomegalovirus exposure and HLA in healthy donors. Both 60 Vbeta primers and 13 Jbeta primers went into the PCR. The method was immunoSEQ multiplex PCR; TCRdb's version includes in-frame clones alone and lacks a portion of them. This sample yields around 200,000 clones, of which 75% to 90% are seen a single time; about 1.6% belongs to the top ten. The sequencing sample was made of PBMCs. These TCRs come from a man aged 50-59 years in good health and CMV-seronegative.

The chain has TRBV14 and TRBJ2-7; 9 bases fit TRBD2. Germline V gene sequence: CDR1 SGHDN, CDR2 FVKESK. Unmatched junction bases numbered 6, after V lost 0 bases and J lost 3 bases. The CDR3 length is 16 residues. CDR3 DNA sequence: TGTGCCAGCAGCCAAGAAAGCGGGAGGCCTCGCTACGAGCAGTACTTC. As protein: CASSQESGRPRYEQYF. The complete variable domain, with remaining parts taken from reference TRBV14 and TRBJ2-7, reads EAGVTQFPSHSVIEKGQTVTLRCDPISGHDNLYWYRRVMGKEIKFLLHFVKESKQDESGMPNNRFLAERTGGTYSTLKVQPAELEDSGVYFCASSQESGRPRYEQYFGPGTRLTVT.

This chain links TRBV6-6 with TRBJ1-2; D is perhaps TRBD1 (5 bases). The CDR3 loop spans 16 amino acids. The V and J ends lost 2 bases and 2 bases respectively, with 15 bases between them. The germline V gene has CDR1 MNHNY and CDR2 SVGAGI (reference sequence). CDR3 DNA sequence: TGTGCCAGCAGTTACGGGTTGAAGGGGCAGAACTATGGCTACACCTTC. As protein: CASSYGLKGQNYGYTF.

This chain links TRBV5-4 with TRBJ2-5, with TRBD1 matching 11 bases. Germline trimming cut 9 bases from V and 2 bases from J; bases unmatched to any gene: 6. The germline V gene encodes CDR1 SGHNT and CDR2 YYREEE (reference sequence). CDR3 size: 14 residues. The CDR3 loop is CATRTGGYQETQYF. In nucleotides, the CDR3 is TGTGCCACCCGGACAGGGGGCTATCAAGAGACCCAGTACTTC. The variable domain in full, with the rest retrieved from reference TRBV5-4 and TRBJ2-5, is ETGVTQSPTHLIKTRGQQVTLRCSSQSGHNTVSWYQQALGQGPQFIFQYYREEENGRGNFPPRFSGLQFPNYSSELNVNALELDDSALYLCATRTGGYQETQYFGPGTRLLVL.

V gene TRBV9 combines with J gene TRBJ2-2; 11 bases are a match to TRBD2. The CDR3 runs to 18 residues. V gave up 0 bases and J gave up 2 bases; unmatched junction bases: 6. From germline, CDR1 is SGDLS and CDR2 YYNGEE. DNA for the CDR3: TGTGCCAGCAGCGTAGAGGGTAGCGGGAGGGGAAACACCGGGGAGCTGTTTTTT. Protein: CASSVEGSGRGNTGELFF. The full variable domain, its missing parts supplied by reference TRBV9 and TRBJ2-2, is DSGVTQTPKHLITATGQRVTLRCSPRSGDLSVYWYQQSLDQGLQFLIQYYNGEERAKGNILERFSAQQFPDLHSELNLSSLELGDSALYFCASSVEGSGRGNTGELFFGEGSRLTVL.

The rearrangement links TRBV6-5 to TRBJ1-2, with TRBD1 identical over 9 bases. V trimming: 5 bases; J trimming: 6 bases; junction bases outside the gene matches: 10. Germline lookup yields CDR1 MNHEY and CDR2 SVGAGI. The CDR3 has 15 residues. DNA for the CDR3: TGTGCCAGCAGTCTACAGGGGGCCAGATTTGATGGCTACACCTTC. Translation: CASSLQGARFDGYTF.